The 14 T cell receptor beta chains below were found in one sample sequenced in a study of CD8 T cells in Susac syndrome. It was with random hexamers that 0.5 to 1 ug RNA was reverse transcribed. TCRdb re-analysed the immunoSEQ multiplex PCR reads in MiXCR, keeping a single row per CDR3 protein. The sample records about 150,000 distinct CDR3 sequences, around 96% being singletons. Input material: CD8+ T cells from PBMCs. The receptors shown here come from a human donor with multiple sclerosis.

The rearrangement links TRBV3-1 to TRBJ2-1; D gene unclear. Trimming took off 5 bases at V and 8 bases at J, with 7 bases between the two ends. Looked up from germline, CDR1 is LGHDT and CDR2 is YNNKEL (reference sequence). The CDR3 is made up of 11 amino acids. This chain's CDR3 is CASSSMYEQFF. CDR3 nucleotide sequence: TGTGCCAGCAGCTCAATGTATGAGCAGTTCTTC.

This chain links TRBV30 with TRBJ1-1; D is unresolved. The CDR3 contains 15 residues. Trimming pared 0 bases from V and 0 bases from J, leaving 11 bases between. In germline, CDR1 is GTSNPN, CDR2 SVGIG (reference sequence). The CDR3 here is CAWSVRVKMNTEAFF. DNA of the CDR3: TGTGCCTGGAGTGTACGGGTCAAGATGAACACTGAAGCTTTCTTT.

This clonotype was observed a few times. This sequence joins TRBV20-1 and TRBJ1-1; D uncertain. V was pared by 0 bases and J by 1 base, with 6 bases between. Germline V CDR1 and CDR2: DFQATT, SNEGSKA (reference sequence). The CDR3 runs to 13 residues. The CDR3 coding sequence is TGCAGTGCTAGAGATTTGGGGAACACTGAAGCTTTCTTT. This sequence encodes CSARDLGNTEAFF.

This clonotype came up once. This sequence joins TRBV5-1 and TRBJ2-1; D gene uncertain. The length of the CDR3 is 15 residues. Per the germline V gene, CDR1 is SGHRS and CDR2 is YFSETQ. With 3 bases removed from V and 0 bases from J, the gap between germline ends came to 10 bases. Here the CDR3 DNA reads TGCGCCAGCAGCTCGGCGGATAGCTCCTACAATGAGCAGTTCTTC. Translating it yields CASSSADSSYNEQFF. Complete variable domain (other parts from reference TRBV5-1 and TRBJ2-1): KAGVTQTPRYLIKTRGQQVTLSCSPISGHRSVSWYQQTPGQGLQFLFEYFSETQRNKGNFPGRFSGRQFSNSRSEMNVSTLELGDSALYLCASSSADSSYNEQFFGPGTRLTVL.

A single count supports this clonotype. The V and J genes are TRBV30 and TRBJ1-5; D remains ambiguous. CDR1 and CDR2 from the germline V gene are GTSNPN and SVGIG (reference sequence). V lost 1 base and J lost 11, with 3 bases in between. The CDR3 is made up of 9 amino acids. The chain's CDR3 is CAWSGAQHF. The CDR3 bases are TGTGCCTGGAGTGGGGCCCAGCATTTT.

The chain employs TRBV29-1 and TRBJ1-2; maybe TRBD1 (6 bases). The CDR3 is 15 amino acids. V gave up 7 bases and J gave up 6 bases, with 24 bases separating them. The germline V gene has CDR1 SQVTM and CDR2 ANQGSEA. DNA for the CDR3: TGCAGCGCCGAAACCCGGGACACCCTTTGGAATGGCTACACCTTC. Its protein product is CSAETRDTLWNGYTF.

J is TRBJ1-6 and V is TRBV27; TRBD1 might be the D (6 bases). This CDR3 spans 15 amino acids. Germline lookup yields CDR1 MNHEY and CDR2 SMNVEV (reference sequence). Trimming pared 6 bases from V and 9 bases from J, leaving 18 bases between. In DNA form, the CDR3 reads TGTGCCAGCAGGACCGGGTCGGGGGGCTCTTCACCCCTCCACTTT. Encoded protein: CASRTGSGGSSPLHF.

The chain has TRBV12-3 or TRBV12-4 and TRBJ2-5; D gene unclear. Trimming took 4 bases from V and 3 from J, leaving 6 bases between them. CDR3 length: 12 residues. The CDR3 here is CASSSVEETQYF. The CDR3 DNA is TGTGCCAGCAGTTCGGTGGAAGAGACCCAGTACTTC.

The chain employs TRBV9 and TRBJ2-7; 7 bases align to TRBD2. Germline CDR1 is SGDLS and CDR2 is YYNGEE. J was trimmed by 7 bases and V by 2 bases; bases with no gene match: 9. The CDR3 length is 14 residues. CDR3 nucleotide sequence: TGTGCCAGCAGCGTTCTAGCGGCCGGGGGGGAGCAGTACTTC. Translation: CASSVLAAGGEQYF.

J is TRBJ2-7 and V is TRBV6-6; unclear D gene. V was shortened by 0 bases and J by 2 bases, with 11 bases between the two germline ends. The CDR3 covers 15 residues. Germline CDR1 is MNHNY and CDR2 is SVGAGI (reference sequence). This CDR3 is CASSYSTQRTYEQYF. DNA for the CDR3: TGTGCCAGCAGTTACTCGACTCAGCGAACCTACGAGCAGTACTTC.

The chain recombines TRBV5-4 with TRBJ1-5; 8 nucleotides line up with TRBD1. Trimming took 4 bases from V and 6 from J; bases not matched to a gene: 6. CDR1 is SGHNT and CDR2 is YYREEE in the germline V gene (reference sequence). The CDR3 has 14 residues. The CDR3 sequence is CASSPGQGSQPQHF. CDR3 nucleotide sequence: TGTGCCAGCAGCCCAGGACAGGGTAGTCAGCCCCAGCATTTT. Complete variable domain (other parts from reference TRBV5-4 and TRBJ1-5): ETGVTQSPTHLIKTRGQQVTLRCSSQSGHNTVSWYQQALGQGPQFIFQYYREEENGRGNFPPRFSGLQFPNYSSELNVNALELDDSALYLCASSPGQGSQPQHFGDGTRLSIL.

The genes are TRBV19 and TRBJ2-1; D perhaps matches TRBD2 (6 bases). The germline CDR1 and CDR2 sequences are LNHDA and SQIVND (reference sequence). V was trimmed by 3 bases and J by 5 bases, leaving 14 bases between them. The CDR3 extends over 15 amino acids. The CDR3 region has the DNA TGTGCCAGTAGTATTCCCGGGACTCACGACAATGAGCAGTTCTTC. Translating it yields CASSIPGTHDNEQFF.

This chain uses TRBV25-1 with TRBJ2-5; D remains ambiguous. The CDR3 has 10 residues. The ends were cut back, 8 bases at V and 5 bases at J, with 6 bases in the middle. Germline assignment: CDR1 MGHDK and CDR2 SYGVNS. The CDR3 protein is CASAGETQYF. The CDR3, as DNA: TGTGCCAGCGCCGGGGAGACCCAGTACTTC.

The chain uses TRBV29-1 and TRBJ1-2; possibly TRBD1 for D (5 bases). The V and J ends lost 5 bases and 1 base respectively, with 17 bases between them. This CDR3 has 15 amino acids. Germline V gives CDR1 SQVTM, CDR2 ANQGSEA. CDR3 bases: TGCAGCGTTTTCGGGGCGGTCGAACGTAACTATGGCTACACCTTC. Translated: CSVFGAVERNYGYTF.